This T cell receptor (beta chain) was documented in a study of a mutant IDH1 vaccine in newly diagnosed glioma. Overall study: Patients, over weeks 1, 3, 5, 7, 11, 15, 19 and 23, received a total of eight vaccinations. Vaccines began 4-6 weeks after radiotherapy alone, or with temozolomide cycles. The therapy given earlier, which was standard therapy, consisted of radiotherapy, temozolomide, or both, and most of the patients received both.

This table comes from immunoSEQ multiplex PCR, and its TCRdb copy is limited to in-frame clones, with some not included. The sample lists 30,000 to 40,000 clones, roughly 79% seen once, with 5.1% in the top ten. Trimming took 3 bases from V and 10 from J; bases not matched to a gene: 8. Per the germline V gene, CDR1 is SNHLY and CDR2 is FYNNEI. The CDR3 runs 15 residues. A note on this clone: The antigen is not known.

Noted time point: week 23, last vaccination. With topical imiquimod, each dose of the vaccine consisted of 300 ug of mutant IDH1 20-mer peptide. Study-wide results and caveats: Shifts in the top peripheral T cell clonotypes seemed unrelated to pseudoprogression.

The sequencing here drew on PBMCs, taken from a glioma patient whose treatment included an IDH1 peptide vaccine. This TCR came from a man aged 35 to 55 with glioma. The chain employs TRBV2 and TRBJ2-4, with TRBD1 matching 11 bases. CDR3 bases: TGTGCCAGCAGTGACAGGGGGACAGGGGGAAATATTCAGTACTTC. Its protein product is CASSDRGTGGNIQYF.